What follows describes a single T cell receptor beta chain. The data were taken from a study of blood T cells in healthy people across ages. The CDR3 extends over 16 amino acids. V gave up 3 bases and J gave up 0 bases, with 12 bases separating them. Germline values: CDR1 SGDLS, CDR2 YYNGEE. Together with a sample-barcoded 5' primer, a J-beta primer mix was included in a second PCR lasting about 6 to 11 cycles. One entry per CDR3 protein results from TCRdb running MiXCR on the 5' RACE reads. Of around 700,000 distinct CDR3 sequences in the sample, 25% were seen once. Separately, the same data were catalogued under a study of T cells of mothers and their children.

The TCR was taken from a boy aged 5-17 years in good health. Sequencing used blood. The chain uses TRBV9 and TRBJ2-2; TRBD2 is a possible D gene (7 bases). The CDR3 here is CASSGAGASNTGELFF. CDR3 coding DNA: TGTGCCAGCAGCGGTGCGGGGGCCTCGAACACCGGGGAGCTGTTTTTT.